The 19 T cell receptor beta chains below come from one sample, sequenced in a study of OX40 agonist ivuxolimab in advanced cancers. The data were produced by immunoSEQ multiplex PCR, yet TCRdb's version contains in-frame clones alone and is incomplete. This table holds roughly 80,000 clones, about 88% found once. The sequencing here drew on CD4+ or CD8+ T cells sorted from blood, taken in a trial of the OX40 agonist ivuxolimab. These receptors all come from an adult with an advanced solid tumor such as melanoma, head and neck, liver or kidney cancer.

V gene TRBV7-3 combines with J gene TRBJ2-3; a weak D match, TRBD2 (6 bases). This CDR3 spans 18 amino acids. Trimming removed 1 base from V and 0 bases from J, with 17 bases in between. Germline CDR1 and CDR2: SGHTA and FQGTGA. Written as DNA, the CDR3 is TGTGCCAGCAGCTTAAGTCGGGACGGGAGTGCTAGCACAGATACGCAGTATTTT. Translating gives CASSLSRDGSASTDTQYF.

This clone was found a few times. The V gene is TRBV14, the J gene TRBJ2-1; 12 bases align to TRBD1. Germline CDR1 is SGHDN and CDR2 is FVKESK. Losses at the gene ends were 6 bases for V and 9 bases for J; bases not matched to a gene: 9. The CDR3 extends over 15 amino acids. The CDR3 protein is CASRFGTGGGGEQFF. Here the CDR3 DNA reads TGTGCCAGCAGATTCGGGACAGGGGGCGGAGGTGAGCAGTTCTTC.

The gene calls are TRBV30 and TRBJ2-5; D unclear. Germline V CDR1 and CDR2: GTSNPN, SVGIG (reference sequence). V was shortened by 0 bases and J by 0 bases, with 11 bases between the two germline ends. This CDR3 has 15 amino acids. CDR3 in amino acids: CAWSVIGRHQETQYF. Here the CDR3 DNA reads TGTGCCTGGAGTGTAATCGGCAGGCACCAAGAGACCCAGTACTTC.

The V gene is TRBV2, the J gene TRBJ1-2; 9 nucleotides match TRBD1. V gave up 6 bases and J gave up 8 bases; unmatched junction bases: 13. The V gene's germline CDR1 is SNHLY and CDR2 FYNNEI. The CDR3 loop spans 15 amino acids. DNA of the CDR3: TGTGCCAGCAGCGCCGGGACAGGGATGTTCGGGGGCTACACCTTC. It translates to CASSAGTGMFGGYTF.

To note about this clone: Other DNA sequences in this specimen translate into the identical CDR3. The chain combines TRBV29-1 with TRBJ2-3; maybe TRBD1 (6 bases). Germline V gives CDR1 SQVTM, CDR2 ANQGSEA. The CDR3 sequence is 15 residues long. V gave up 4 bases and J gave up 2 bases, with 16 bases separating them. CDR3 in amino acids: CSVVTTGSYTDTQYF. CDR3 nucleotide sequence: TGCAGCGTTGTCACAACAGGGTCTTACACAGATACGCAGTATTTT.

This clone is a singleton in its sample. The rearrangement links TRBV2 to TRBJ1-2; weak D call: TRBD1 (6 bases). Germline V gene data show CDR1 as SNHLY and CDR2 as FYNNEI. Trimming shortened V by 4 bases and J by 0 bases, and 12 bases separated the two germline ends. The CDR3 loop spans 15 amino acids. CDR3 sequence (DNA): TGTGCCAGCAGTGTGGCAGGGGTTGCTAACTATGGCTACACCTTC. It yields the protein CASSVAGVANYGYTF.

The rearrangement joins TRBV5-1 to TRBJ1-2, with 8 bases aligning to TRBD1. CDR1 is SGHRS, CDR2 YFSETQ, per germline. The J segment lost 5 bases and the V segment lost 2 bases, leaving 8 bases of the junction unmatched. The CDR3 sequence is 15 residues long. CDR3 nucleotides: TGCGCCAGCAGCTTACGAGACAGGGGAGATTATGGCTACACCTTC. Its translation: CASSLRDRGDYGYTF.

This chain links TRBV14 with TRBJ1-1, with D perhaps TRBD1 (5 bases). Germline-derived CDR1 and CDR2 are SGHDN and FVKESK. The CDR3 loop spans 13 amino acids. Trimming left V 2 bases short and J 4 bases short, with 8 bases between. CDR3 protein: CASSQSRATEAFF. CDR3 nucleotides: TGTGCCAGCAGCCAATCCAGGGCCACTGAAGCTTTCTTT.

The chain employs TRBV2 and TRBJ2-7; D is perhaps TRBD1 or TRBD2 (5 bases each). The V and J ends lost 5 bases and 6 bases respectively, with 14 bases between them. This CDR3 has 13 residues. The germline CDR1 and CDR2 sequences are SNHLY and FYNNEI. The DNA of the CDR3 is TGTGCCAGCAGTATGTCTGTTGGGGGCGAGCAGTACTTC. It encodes CASSMSVGGEQYF.

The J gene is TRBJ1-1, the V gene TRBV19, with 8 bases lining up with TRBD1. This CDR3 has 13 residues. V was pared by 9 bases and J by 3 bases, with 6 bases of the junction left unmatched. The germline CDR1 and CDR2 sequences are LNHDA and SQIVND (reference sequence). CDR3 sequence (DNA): TGTGCCAGCCGGACAGGGAGGGACACTGAAGCTTTCTTT. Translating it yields CASRTGRDTEAFF.

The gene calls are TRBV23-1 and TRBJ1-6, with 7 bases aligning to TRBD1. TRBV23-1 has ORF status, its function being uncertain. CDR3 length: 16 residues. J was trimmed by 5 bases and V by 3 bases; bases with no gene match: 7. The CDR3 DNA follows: TGCGCCAGCAGTCACCACGGACAGGCCAATAATTCACCCCTCCACTTT. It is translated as CASSHHGQANNSPLHF.

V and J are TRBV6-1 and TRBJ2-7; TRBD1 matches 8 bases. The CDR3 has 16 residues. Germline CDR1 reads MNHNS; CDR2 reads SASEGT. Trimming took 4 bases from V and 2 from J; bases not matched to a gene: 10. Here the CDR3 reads CASSVPDGTGPYEQYF. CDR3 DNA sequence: TGTGCCAGCAGTGTCCCAGACGGGACAGGACCCTACGAGCAGTACTTC.

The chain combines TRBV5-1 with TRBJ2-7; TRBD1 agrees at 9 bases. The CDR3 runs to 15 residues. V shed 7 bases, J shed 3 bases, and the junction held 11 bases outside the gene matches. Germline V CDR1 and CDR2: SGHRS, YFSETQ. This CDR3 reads CASGGFRTGDYEQYF. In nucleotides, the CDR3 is TGCGCCAGCGGTGGGTTCAGGACAGGGGACTACGAGCAGTACTTC.

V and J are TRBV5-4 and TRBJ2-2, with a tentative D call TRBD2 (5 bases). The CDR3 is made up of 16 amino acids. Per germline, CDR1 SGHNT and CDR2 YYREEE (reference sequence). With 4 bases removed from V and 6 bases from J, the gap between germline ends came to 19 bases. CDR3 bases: TGTGCCAGCAGCCTCGGGTCGGACGGAGGCGCCGGGGAGCTGTTTTTT. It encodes CASSLGSDGGAGELFF.

CDR3 region: CASSFGGGGNTIYF. The CDR3 nucleotides are TGCGCCAGCAGCTTTGGAGGAGGAGGAAACACCATATATTTT. This chain uses TRBV5-1 with TRBJ1-3, with D hard to call. The germline V and J ends were trimmed by 2 bases and 4 bases, with 10 bases remaining between them. This CDR3 has 14 amino acids. Germline CDR1 and CDR2: SGHRS and YFSETQ.

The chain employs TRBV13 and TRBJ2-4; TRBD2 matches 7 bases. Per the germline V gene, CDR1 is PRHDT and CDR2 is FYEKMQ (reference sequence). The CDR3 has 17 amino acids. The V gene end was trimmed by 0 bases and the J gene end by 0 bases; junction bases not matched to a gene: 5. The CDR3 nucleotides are TGTGCCAGCAGCTTAGGCCTAGCGGACATAGCCAAAAACATTCAGTACTTC. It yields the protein CASSLGLADIAKNIQYF.

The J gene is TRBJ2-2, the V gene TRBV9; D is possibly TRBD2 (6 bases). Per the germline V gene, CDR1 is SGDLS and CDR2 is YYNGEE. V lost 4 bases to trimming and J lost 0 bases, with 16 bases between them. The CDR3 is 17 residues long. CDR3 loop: CASSKDGGATNTGELFF. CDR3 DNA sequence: TGTGCCAGCAGCAAGGACGGAGGGGCTACGAACACCGGGGAGCTGTTTTTT.

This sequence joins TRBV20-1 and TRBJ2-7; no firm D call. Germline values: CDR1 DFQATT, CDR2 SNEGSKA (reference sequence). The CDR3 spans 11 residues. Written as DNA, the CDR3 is TGCGGCTCGGAGCTAATCTACGAGCAGTACTTC. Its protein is CGSELIYEQYF.

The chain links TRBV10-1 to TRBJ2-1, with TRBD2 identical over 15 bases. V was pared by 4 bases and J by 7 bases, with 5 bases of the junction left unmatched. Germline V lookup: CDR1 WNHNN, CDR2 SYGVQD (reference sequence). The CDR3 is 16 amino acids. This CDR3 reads CASSGTSGGARNEQFF. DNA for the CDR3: TGCGCCAGCAGTGGGACTAGCGGGGGGGCCAGAAATGAGCAGTTCTTC.